A selection of T cell receptor beta chains follows, all from one sample in a study of blood T cells in healthy people across ages. TCRdb fed the 5' RACE reads into MiXCR, producing one record per CDR3 protein. The repertoire includes under 2,000,000 distinct CDR3 sequences, less than 50% of them detected once, and approximately 2.1% sits in the top ten. The sample consisted of blood. Receptors originate from a woman aged 40 to 50 in good health. Each CDR3 is given with its conserved first and last residue. Each record gives: CDR3 length, clone size, J gene, D gene, V gene, CDR3 protein, CDR3 DNA. A D gene is named only where the DNA matches it firmly. Clone size appears in some rows only: once, few, many, or a class for an expanded clone.

>19|NA|TRBJ2-3|TRBD2|TRBV10-3
CAISESRTSGGPSTDTQYF
TGTGCCATCAGTGAGTCCCGGACTAGCGGGGGACCTAGCACAGATACGCAGTATTTT
>16|NA|TRBJ1-6|NA|TRBV20-1
CSAPPGSQAYNSPLHF
TGCAGTGCTCCCCCGGGGTCGCAGGCCTATAATTCACCCCTCCACTTT
>15|NA|TRBJ2-7|NA|TRBV21-1
CASSAIQGAPYEQYF
TGTGCCAGCAGCGCCATACAGGGGGCCCCCTACGAGCAGTACTTC
>15|few|TRBJ2-7|NA|TRBV4-3
CASSQGIGTAYEQYF
TGCGCCAGCAGCCAAGGGATTGGGACCGCCTACGAGCAGTACTTC
>15|NA|TRBJ2-7|TRBD1|TRBV6-2/TRBV6-3
CASSRNTGGSDEQYF
TGTGCCAGCAGCCGAAACACAGGGGGCTCGGACGAGCAGTACTTC
>13|few|TRBJ2-1|NA|TRBV15
CATSAKVLDEQFF
TGTGCCACCAGCGCTAAGGTACTAGATGAGCAGTTCTTC
>16|NA|TRBJ2-3|TRBD2|TRBV15
CATSRDQGGRTDTQYF
TGTGCCACCAGCAGGGATCAGGGAGGGCGGACAGATACGCAGTATTTT
>15|NA|TRBJ2-5|NA|TRBV6-2/TRBV6-3
CASRHRDATQETQYF
TGTGCCAGCAGACACCGGGACGCCACGCAAGAGACCCAGTACTTC
>13|NA|TRBJ1-2|TRBD1|TRBV24-1
CATSDRGQVGYTF
TGTGCCACCAGTGATAGGGGGCAAGTTGGCTACACCTTC
>13|NA|TRBJ2-7|TRBD1|TRBV20-1
CSAAGGSVDEQYF
TGCAGTGCAGCAGGGGGCTCGGTCGACGAGCAGTACTTC
>16|NA|TRBJ1-5|NA|TRBV6-5
CASSFFDINSNQPQHF
TGTGCCAGCAGTTTCTTCGACATAAATAGCAATCAGCCCCAGCATTTT
>16|few|TRBJ2-1|NA|TRBV20-1
CSAPDRTKSSYNEQFF
TGCAGTGCTCCAGATCGTACTAAGAGCTCCTACAATGAGCAGTTCTTC
>13|many|TRBJ1-1|NA|TRBV5-1
CASSLLGNTEAFF
TGTGCCAGCAGTTTATTGGGGAACACTGAAGCTTTCTTT
>12|NA|TRBJ2-1|TRBD2|TRBV15
CATTGASGAQFF
TGTGCCACCACAGGTGCTAGCGGGGCCCAGTTCTTC
>15|few|TRBJ2-3|NA|TRBV6-5
CASSYSESSTDTQYF
TGTGCCAGCAGTTACTCAGAATCTAGCACAGATACGCAGTATTTT
>14|few|TRBJ1-2|NA|TRBV20-1
CSARDAWGPYGYTF
TGCAGTGCTAGAGACGCCTGGGGGCCCTATGGCTACACCTTC
>14|NA|TRBJ2-2|NA|TRBV7-2
CASPRRGSTGELFF
TGTGCCAGCCCAAGAAGGGGGAGCACCGGGGAGCTGTTTTTT
>13|once|TRBJ1-2|NA|TRBV10-3
CAISFGENYGYTF
TGTGCCATCAGTTTCGGAGAGAACTATGGCTACACCTTC
>12|NA|TRBJ2-3|NA|TRBV20-1
CSAGRWTDTQYF
TGCAGTGCTGGGAGGTGGACAGATACGCAGTATTTT
>13|NA|TRBJ2-4|NA|TRBV6-1
CASSERTEGPQYF
TGTGCCAGCAGTGAACGGACAGAGGGCCCCCAGTACTTC
>12|NA|TRBJ2-5|NA|TRBV20-1
CSAERGMETQYF
TGCAGTGCGGAGAGAGGGATGGAGACCCAGTACTTC
>17|NA|TRBJ2-3|TRBD1|TRBV7-9
CASSLTGTGSRTDTQYF
TGTGCCAGCAGCTTAACCGGGACAGGGAGCCGGACAGATACGCAGTATTTT
>16|NA|TRBJ1-1|NA|TRBV7-2
CVSSPKWDLMNTEAFF
TGTGTCAGCAGCCCCAAGTGGGACCTCATGAACACTGAAGCTTTCTTT
>14|NA|TRBJ2-3|NA|TRBV6-1
CATWPGIYTDTQYF
TGTGCCACCTGGCCCGGGATTTACACAGATACGCAGTATTTT
>15|NA|TRBJ2-5|TRBD1|TRBV7-3
CASSQTGGQGGTQYF
TGTGCCAGCAGCCAGACAGGGGGCCAAGGAGGGACCCAGTACTTC
>15|NA|TRBJ2-5|TRBD2|TRBV7-9
CASRSTGGTTETQYF
TGTGCCAGCAGGTCCACGGGGGGGACTACAGAGACCCAGTACTTC
>14|NA|TRBJ2-1|NA|TRBV5-1
CVSSLAKEGGEQFF
TGCGTCAGCAGCTTGGCCAAGGAGGGCGGTGAGCAGTTCTTC
>14|once|TRBJ2-4|NA|TRBV7-2
CASSFGETKNIQYF
TGTGCCAGCAGCTTTGGGGAAACCAAAAACATTCAGTACTTC
>17|NA|TRBJ2-3|TRBD2|TRBV10-3
CAISESRTSGGMDTQYF
TGTGCCATCAGTGAGTCGCGGACTAGCGGGGGGATGGATACGCAGTATTTT
>15|once|TRBJ2-5|TRBD2|TRBV6-5
CASSYSDQGGETQYF
TGTGCCAGCAGTTACTCGGACCAGGGAGGGGAGACCCAGTACTTC